This TCR beta chain appears in the sequencing data of a study of post-analysis software for immune sequencing data. Unique molecular identifiers tagged the TCR beta cDNA libraries. TCRdb processed the PCR reads anew with MiXCR; each CDR3 protein has one entry. The sample consists of 700,000 to 800,000 distinct CDR3 sequences, 25% to 30% of them appearing once. Findings and caveats of the study: Relative to controls, patients had several TRBV segments at higher frequency, with TRBV5-6, TRBV5-1 and TRBV20-1 among these.

Trimming left V 5 bases short and J 2 bases short, with 10 bases between. The CDR3 covers 13 residues. Per germline, CDR1 SGHTA and CDR2 FQGNSA. Concerning this clonotype: Its antigen is unidentified.

The sequenced sample was blood. This sequence originates from a girl aged 10 to 17 with multiple sclerosis. The chain combines TRBV7-2 with TRBJ2-7; tentatively, D is TRBD1 (5 bases). CDR3 sequence reads: CASSRTLTYEQYF. In DNA form, the CDR3 reads TGTGCCAGCAGCAGGACACTGACCTACGAGCAGTACTTC.